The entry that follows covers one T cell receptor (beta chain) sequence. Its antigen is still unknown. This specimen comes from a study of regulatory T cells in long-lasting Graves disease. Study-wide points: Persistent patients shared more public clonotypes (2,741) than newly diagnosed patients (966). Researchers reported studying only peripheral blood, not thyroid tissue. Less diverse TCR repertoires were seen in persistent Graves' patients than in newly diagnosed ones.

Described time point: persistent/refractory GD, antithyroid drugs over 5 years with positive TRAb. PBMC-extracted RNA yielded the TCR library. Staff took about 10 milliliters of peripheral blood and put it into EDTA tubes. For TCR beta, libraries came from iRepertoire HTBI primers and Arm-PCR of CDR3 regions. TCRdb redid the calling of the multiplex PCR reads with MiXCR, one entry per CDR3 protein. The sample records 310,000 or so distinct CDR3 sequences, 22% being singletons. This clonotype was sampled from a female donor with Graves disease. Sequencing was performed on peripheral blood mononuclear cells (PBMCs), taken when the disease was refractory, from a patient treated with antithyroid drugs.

Here the CDR3 reads CSARSEGGSYEQYF. The CDR3 coding sequence is TGCAGTGCTAGAAGTGAAGGTGGTTCCTACGAGCAGTACTTC. V and J are TRBV20-1 and TRBJ2-7; unclear D gene. Germline lookup yields CDR1 DFQATT and CDR2 SNEGSKA (reference sequence). V was pared by 2 bases and J by 1 base, with 12 bases between. The CDR3 runs 14 residues.